This T cell receptor beta chain was retrieved from a study of cytomegalovirus exposure and HLA in healthy donors. The donors were part of the validation cohort, which consisted of about 130 subjects and was separate from the first cohort of under 850 subjects. Looked up from germline, CDR1 is LNHNV and CDR2 is YYDKDF (reference sequence). Trimming removed 0 bases from V and 7 bases from J, with 18 bases in between. The CDR3 loop spans 17 amino acids. Study results and caveats: According to reports, the classifier identified cytomegalovirus status with high specificity and sensitivity. Under in vitro conditions, a few CMV-associated chains were confirmed as specific for CMV antigens. The study flagged some 180 TCR beta chains as cytomegalovirus-associated.

The data were produced by immunoSEQ multiplex PCR, yet TCRdb's version contains in-frame clones alone and is incomplete. The sample consists of roughly 130,000 clones, roughly 91% of them appearing once. As concerns this clone: Its target is unknown.

The sample consisted of PBMCs. The receptor comes from a man between 25 and 39 years old in good health and CMV-seronegative. V gene TRBV15 combines with J gene TRBJ1-4; D uncertain. In DNA, the CDR3 is TGTGCCACCAGCAGAGATGGGAGGGTAGGGCCTGGTGAAAAACTGTTTTTT. This codes for CATSRDGRVGPGEKLFF.